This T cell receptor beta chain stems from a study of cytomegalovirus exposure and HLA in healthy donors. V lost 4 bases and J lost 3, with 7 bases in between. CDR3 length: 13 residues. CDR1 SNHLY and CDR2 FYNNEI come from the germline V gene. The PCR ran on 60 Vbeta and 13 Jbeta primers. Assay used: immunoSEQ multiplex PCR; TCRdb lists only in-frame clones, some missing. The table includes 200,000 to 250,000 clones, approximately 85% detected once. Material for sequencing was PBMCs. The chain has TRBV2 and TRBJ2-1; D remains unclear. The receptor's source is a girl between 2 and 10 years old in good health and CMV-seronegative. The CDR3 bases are TGTGCCAGCAGTGTCCAGTACTACAATGAGCAGTTCTTC. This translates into CASSVQYYNEQFF.